The subject of this entry is one TCR beta chain. Diagnosis relied on clinical symptoms, serum thyroxine and TRAb, thyroid ultrasound and orbital computed tomography. This specimen belongs to a study of T cells in Graves' hyperthyroidism and ophthalmopathy. The CDR3 has 17 residues. With 2 bases removed from V and 6 bases from J, the gap between germline ends came to 20 bases. The V gene's germline CDR1 is SGDLS and CDR2 YYNGEE. RNA transcripts provided the source from which TCR beta CDR3 regions were amplified. RT-PCR in the first round (using the HTBI primer set) targeted the TCR CDR3. One entry per CDR3 protein, called by TCRdb with MiXCR from the multiplex PCR reads. The sample has approximately 400,000 distinct CDR3 sequences, about a sixth seen once.

The rearrangement uses TRBV9 and TRBJ2-2, with D possibly TRBD1 on 6 matching bases. The origin of this receptor is a woman between 18 and 30 years old with Graves' hyperthyroidism that later progressed to Graves' ophthalmopathy. The sequencing sample was made of blood. The CDR3 nucleotides read TGTGCCAGCAGCGTCTCTACCGGGGCAGGGGTGTCCGGGGAGCTGTTTTTT. Translation: CASSVSTGAGVSGELFF.